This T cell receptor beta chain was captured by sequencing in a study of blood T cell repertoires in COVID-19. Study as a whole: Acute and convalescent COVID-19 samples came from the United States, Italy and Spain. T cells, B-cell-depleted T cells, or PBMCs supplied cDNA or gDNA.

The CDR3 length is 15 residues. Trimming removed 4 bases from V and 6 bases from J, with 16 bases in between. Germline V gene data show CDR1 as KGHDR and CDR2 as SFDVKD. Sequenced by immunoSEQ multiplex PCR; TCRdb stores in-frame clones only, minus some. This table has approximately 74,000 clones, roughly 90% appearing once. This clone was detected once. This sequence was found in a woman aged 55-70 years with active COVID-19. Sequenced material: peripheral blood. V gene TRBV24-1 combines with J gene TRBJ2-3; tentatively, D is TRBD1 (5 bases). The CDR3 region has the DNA TGTGCCACCAGTGACATCCGGACACGCCAGGATACGCAGTATTTT. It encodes CATSDIRTRQDTQYF.